The 16 T cell receptor beta chains in this list originate from one sample, sequenced in a study of beta chain features in type 1 diabetes (dated by TCRdb to about 2018). The library was generated by the immunoSEQ multiplex PCR assay. The entire isolated RNA was reverse transcribed using the High Capacity cDNA Reverse Transcription Kit, and thus expressed TCRB transcripts were sequenced. Drawn from immuneACCESS, this table holds only the in-frame rearrangements with V and J called that TCRdb kept. Clones are partly lost; checked studies trace under half to an unresolved V gene and leave the rest unexplained. This sample is represented by roughly 450,000 clones; over 10% of them were singletons. About 0.042% of the sample lies in the top ten. Sequences were obtained from naive CD4+ T cells from blood. What this sample's cell subset or site label stands for: true naive CD4+ T cells. The receptors were gathered from a woman under 30 in good health.

The chain links TRBV7-2 to TRBJ2-3, with a tentative D call TRBD1 (5 bases). Germline CDR1 and CDR2: SGHTA and FQGNSA. This CDR3 region has 15 residues. The germline V and J ends were trimmed by 3 bases and 3 bases, with 13 bases remaining between them. CDR3: CASSFDRGWTDTQYF. CDR3 coding DNA: TGTGCCAGCAGCTTCGACAGAGGTTGGACAGATACGCAGTATTTT.

This clone turned up a few times. The CDR3 loop reads CATNPGASSYGYTF. DNA of the CDR3: TGTGCCACCAACCCAGGGGCTTCAAGTTATGGCTACACCTTC. The chain combines TRBV15 with TRBJ1-2; D possibly corresponds to TRBD1 (6 bases). Per the germline V gene, CDR1 is LNHNV and CDR2 is YYDKDF (reference sequence). There are 14 residues in the CDR3. Deletions cut 7 bases from V and 5 bases from J, with 17 bases between.

The chain employs TRBV9 and TRBJ2-3, with TRBD1 as a possible D gene (5 bases). The V gene's germline CDR1 is SGDLS and CDR2 YYNGEE. This CDR3 is built from 16 residues. Trimming stripped 0 bases from V and 1 base from J, with 12 bases between. Here the CDR3 reads CASSVGPGPCTDTQYF. Here the CDR3 DNA reads TGTGCCAGCAGCGTAGGTCCAGGGCCTTGCACAGATACGCAGTATTTT.

This clone has a handful of counts. The chain joins TRBV6-1 to TRBJ2-3; D call uncertain. Germline V gene sequence: CDR1 MNHNS, CDR2 SASEGT. The CDR3 has 15 amino acids. Trimming took off 7 bases at V and 0 bases at J, with 14 bases between the two ends. CDR3 loop: CASTTRLSSTDTQYF. DNA of the CDR3: TGTGCCAGCACCACCCGACTGTCTAGCACAGATACGCAGTATTTT.

This chain connects TRBV18 to TRBJ2-6, with D unresolved. This CDR3 has 15 residues. Trimming left V 2 bases short and J 7 bases short, with 12 bases between. Germline CDR1 is KGHSH and CDR2 is LQKENI. CDR3: CASSPGKAEANVLTF. The CDR3 coding sequence is TGTGCCAGCTCACCAGGGAAGGCCGAAGCCAACGTCCTGACTTTC.

In its sample, this clone was seen a few times. This sample also contains other DNA sequences that code for the same CDR3. The J gene is TRBJ2-2, the V gene TRBV2, with no clear D. CDR3 size: 12 residues. Between the trimmed V and J ends, which lost 4 bases and 3 bases, there was a span of 3 bases. CDR1 is SNHLY, CDR2 FYNNEI, per germline. The CDR3 region is CASSGDTGELFF. The DNA for the CDR3 is TGTGCCAGCAGTGGAGACACCGGGGAGCTGTTTTTT.

Ten or more counts support this clone. This chain uses TRBV14 with TRBJ2-6; D not resolved. Germline V gives CDR1 SGHDN, CDR2 FVKESK. V was trimmed by 1 base and J by 0 bases, leaving 1 base between them. CDR3 length equals 14 residues. The CDR3 loop is CASSQGSGANVLTF. The CDR3 nucleotides are TGTGCCAGCAGCCAAGGCTCTGGGGCCAACGTCCTGACTTTC.

In the case of this clone: A read error may produce the germline difference seen at one junction end. The V gene is TRBV7-7, the J gene TRBJ2-1; D not certain. The CDR3 has 13 residues. From germline, CDR1 is SSHAT and CDR2 FNYEAQ (reference sequence). The CDR3, as DNA: TGTGCTAGCAGCTTACGAGGCTCCGATGAGCAGTTCTTC. Its translation is CASSLRGSDEQFF.

CDR3 amino acids: CASSRGAYNEQFF. In DNA, the CDR3 is TGTGCCAGCAGCCGGGGGGCCTACAATGAGCAGTTCTTC. The chain links TRBV7-9 to TRBJ2-1; 7 nucleotides match TRBD2. This CDR3 is built from 13 residues. Trimming cost V 5 bases and J 2 bases; bases outside gene matches: 0. Germline V gives CDR1 SEHNR, CDR2 FQNEAQ (reference sequence).

The rearrangement links TRBV6-5 to TRBJ1-2; D unresolved. Germline loops: CDR1 MNHEY, CDR2 SVGAGI. CDR3 size: 16 residues. Trimming removed 0 bases at V and 4 bases at J, with 15 bases between. In nucleotides, the CDR3 is TGTGCCAGCAGTTACTCGGTTCTAGGACCGATCTATGGCTACACCTTC. Protein product: CASSYSVLGPIYGYTF.

The V call is TRBV20-1, the J call TRBJ2-7; perhaps TRBD2 as D (5 bases). Germline V CDR1 and CDR2: DFQATT, SNEGSKA (reference sequence). This CDR3 is 11 amino acids long. V was trimmed by 5 bases and J by 3 bases, leaving 8 bases between them. The CDR3 sequence: CSASTNYEQYF. The CDR3 DNA follows: TGCAGTGCTTCGACTAACTACGAGCAGTACTTC.

This clone showed up just a few times. The rearrangement joins TRBV30 to TRBJ2-6; D call uncertain. The V end lost 5 bases, the J end lost 0 bases, and 5 bases lay between the germline ends. Germline V lookup: CDR1 GTSNPN, CDR2 SVGIG (reference sequence). This CDR3 has 13 amino acids. In nucleotides, the CDR3 is TGTGCCTGGCGTCACTCTGGGGCCAACGTCCTGACTTTC. Residues: CAWRHSGANVLTF.

This clone was seen a few times. The gene calls are TRBV29-1 and TRBJ1-4; TRBD1 matches at 8 bases. V dropped 4 bases and J dropped 7; count of bases not matched to a gene: 5. Germline V gene lookup returns CDR1 SQVTM and CDR2 ANQGSEA. CDR3 size: 13 residues. DNA for the CDR3: TGCAGCGTTGGAAGGCAGGGGGCTGAAAAACTGTTTTTT. Protein product: CSVGRQGAEKLFF.

The rearrangement joins TRBV4-2 to TRBJ2-3; D gene unclear. CDR1 and CDR2 (germline): LGHNA, YNFKEQ. The CDR3 length is 15 residues. Trimming took 1 base from V and 0 from J, leaving 8 bases between them. CDR3 amino acids: CASSQAGQSTDTQYF. DNA for the CDR3: TGTGCCAGCAGCCAAGCGGGCCAGAGCACAGATACGCAGTATTTT.

The chain combines TRBV30 with TRBJ1-3; the D is unclear. The CDR3 has 12 residues. V lost 0 bases to trimming and J lost 4 bases, with 4 bases between them. Germline CDR1 GTSNPN, CDR2 SVGIG (reference sequence). The DNA of the CDR3 is TGTGCCTGGAGTGTAGTCGGAAACACCATATATTTT. Translating it yields CAWSVVGNTIYF.

This chain connects TRBV11-3 to TRBJ2-1, with D uncertain. Trimming shortened V by 3 bases and J by 12 bases, and 12 bases separated the two germline ends. The germline V gene has CDR1 SGHNT and CDR2 YENEEA. The CDR3 sequence is 12 residues long. Here the CDR3 reads CASSFRNLGQFF. For the CDR3, the DNA is TGTGCCAGCAGCTTTCGAAACCTTGGGCAGTTCTTC.